Reported below is one TCR beta chain. This clone was observed a handful of times. There is no known antigen for this receptor. No clone much larger than this one lies a single base away; base qualities are absent. The collaborating institutions used their own protocols to collect whole blood in K2EDTA tubes. Collaborator samples were shipped for TCRbeta analysis as frozen whole blood, isolated PBMCs, or DNA extracted from either sample type. TCRbeta CDR3 regions were amplified from genomic DNA using the immunoSEQ Assay, a bias-controlled multiplex PCR. For the original study's pipeline: Within the assay, amplification of reference gene primers was used to estimate how many nucleated cells each sample contained. To quantify the absolute abundance of each unique TCRbeta CDR3 rearrangement, sequence reads were collapsed and filtered. For each sample, productive Simpson clonality was calculated as the square root of Simpson's diversity index across productive rearrangements. Sourced from immuneACCESS, this table was stored by TCRdb with only in-frame sequences that have V and J called. A share of the clones is absent; for the studies checked, an unresolved V gene accounts for under half, and the remainder has no known explanation. V and J calls and clone size are those listed in that table; D and trimming were worked out from the DNA. The sample table shows nearly 100,000 clones, and about 88% are seen once. The top ten clonotypes cover 15% to 20% of the sample.

V has 4 bases trimmed and J has 5 bases trimmed; junction bases matching no gene number 8. The germline V gene (reference sequence) supplies CDR1 GTSNPN and CDR2 SVGIG. Measured from the cysteine to the phenylalanine, the CDR3 is 15 residues long. The kept DNA is CDR3 alone, 45 bases in frame from the first base. This record belongs to a study of blood T cell repertoires in COVID-19 (TCRdb year 2020). With regard to the full study: Collaborator samples came from the United States, Italy and Spain and covered acute and convalescent phases of COVID-19. Deeply sampled blood TCRbeta repertoires from subjects exposed to, actively infected with, or recovered from COVID-19 were included in the dataset. Where HLA class I and class II types were available, the types were taken from metadata supplied by the sample provider, not from assay-based typing. Samples came from the ongoing ImmuneRACE study (first 160 participants) plus 1,254 subjects from 6 global collaborators. The prospective study material was composed of cDNA or gDNA derived from T cells, B-cell-depleted T cells, or PBMCs. The repertoires were released in a freely available public database intended as a resource for research on the immune response to SARS-CoV-2. Nearly every sample came with metadata listing a de-identified subject ID, COVID-19 status, age in years and sex.

General findings and caveats noted by the study authors: Clinical and demographic metadata were provided uncurated, with the amount varying by source and participant.

The sequence was collected from a woman aged 55-69 years with acute or convalescent COVID-19. Sequencing was done on a sample of peripheral blood. Recombination linked TRBV30 to TRBJ1-6; a stretch of 7 junction bases matches TRBD1. The CDR3 is CAWTRWQGDNSPLHF. At the DNA level, the sequence is TGTGCCTGGACCCGTTGGCAGGGGGATAATTCACCCCTCCACTTT.